This T cell receptor (beta chain) was obtained from a study of technical replicates of blood from a few donors. The data were produced by immunoSEQ multiplex PCR, yet TCRdb's version contains in-frame clones alone and is incomplete. The table has around 84,000 clones, roughly 98% seen once. CDR3 length: 15 residues. The V end lost 1 base, the J end lost 6 bases, and 16 bases lay between the germline ends. Per germline, CDR1 LGHNA and CDR2 YNFKEQ. The chain has TRBV4-2 and TRBJ2-7, with D perhaps TRBD2 (6 bases). The clonotype originates from a human donor in good health. The material sequenced was T cells isolated from PBMCs. CDR3 in DNA: TGTGCCAGCAGCCAAGTACGTGAACTAGCCGCCGAGCAGTACTTC. It encodes CASSQVRELAAEQYF.